This TCR beta chain appears in the sequencing data of a study of radiotherapy plus CTLA-4 blockade in lung cancer. Study-wide results and caveats: Response, reportedly, was best predicted by interferon-beta along with early blood T cell clone dynamics. Radiotherapy plus ipilimumab was followed by expansion in blood of tumor-derived TCR clones.

Trimming took 6 bases from V and 8 from J; bases not matched to a gene: 7. Looked up from germline, CDR1 is SNHLY and CDR2 is FYNNEI. CDR3 length equals 14 residues. This clone was seen a single time. The antigen is unknown. The method was immunoSEQ multiplex PCR; TCRdb's version includes in-frame clones alone and lacks a portion of them. The sample has about 78,000 clones; approximately 83% are singletons. The specimen comprised peripheral blood, sampled from a patient treated with radiotherapy plus ipilimumab. The sequence was obtained from a human donor with non-small cell lung cancer who had a partial response to radiotherapy plus ipilimumab. The chain combines TRBV2 with TRBJ1-4; 9 positions match TRBD1. The CDR3 is CASRHRGLVEKLFF. The DNA of the CDR3 is TGTGCCAGCAGACACAGGGGGCTAGTGGAAAAACTGTTTTTT.